This TCR beta chain was identified during a study of cytomegalovirus exposure and HLA in healthy donors. Study results and caveats: The study listed 150 to 200 cytomegalovirus-associated TCR beta chains.

The PCR used 60 Vbeta and 13 Jbeta primers. Using immunoSEQ multiplex PCR, the repertoire was profiled, and TCRdb retains in-frame clones only, with some absent. The data show about 250,000 clones, with under 80% seen just once and around 2.3% held by the top ten. Notes on this clone: Its target is unknown.

The CDR3 runs 21 residues. Germline values: CDR1 MNHEY, CDR2 SMNVEV (reference sequence). V lost 5 bases and J 7 bases, leaving 35 bases between the germline ends. The V call is TRBV27, the J call TRBJ2-2; D may be TRBD2 (9 bases). This TCR came from a female donor in good health and CMV-seronegative. Material: PBMCs. CDR3 sequence: CASSVRGLAGGSPGSSGELFF. The CDR3 DNA follows: TGTGCCAGCAGTGTCAGGGGGCTGGCGGGAGGGAGCCCCGGTTCCAGCGGGGAGCTGTTTTTT.